This TCR beta chain comes out of a study of cytomegalovirus exposure and HLA in healthy donors. The CDR3 consists of 15 residues. V was clipped by 4 bases and J by 4 bases, with 16 bases between them. The V gene's germline CDR1 is SGHTA and CDR2 FQGNSA. Amplification used 60 Vbeta primers and 13 Jbeta primers. Assay used: immunoSEQ multiplex PCR; TCRdb lists only in-frame clones, some missing. The repertoire holds roughly 75,000 clones, with 84% as singletons. This clone was observed once. The sample consisted of PBMCs. The chain is built from TRBV7-2 and TRBJ1-2; the D is unclear. The source is a man between 65 and 85 years old in good health and CMV-seropositive. CDR3 sequence: CASSSLSGKGYGYTF. CDR3 nucleotides: TGTGCCAGCAGCTCCCTGTCGGGGAAAGGCTATGGCTACACCTTC.